A selection of T cell receptor beta chains follows, all from one sample in a study of Ad26.COV2.S vaccination and SARS-CoV-2 variants. Method: immunoSEQ multiplex PCR; TCRdb's copy keeps in-frame clones and lacks some. This sample has about 680,000 clones, with around 90% found just once. The sequenced sample was peripheral blood, obtained in a trial of Ad26.COV2.S vaccine versus placebo. Receptor source: a person between 18 and 59 years old who received the Ad26.COV2.S COVID-19 vaccine or a placebo. Both conserved end residues are part of each CDR3. Fields, in order: CDR3 protein, V gene, D gene. The D gene is left open where the match is weak.

CATSRGDMSTDTQYF	TRBV15	.
CASSGAGGPYEQYF	TRBV2	TRBD2
CASGWAASYEQYF	TRBV6-5	.
CASRDNLRIDTEAFF	TRBV6-5	.
CASSLPTGLAGRETQYF	TRBV7-2	TRBD2
CASEQQGQGSETQYF	TRBV5-1	TRBD1
CASSRENYGYTF	TRBV6-5	.
CAWSGPSSGEKLFF	TRBV30	.
CASSMDSQKYGYTF	TRBV19	.
CASSLGQNYGYTF	TRBV12-3/TRBV12-4	.
CASSPTGQGYNQPQHF	TRBV19	TRBD1
CASSPRGQRNTEAFF	TRBV19	TRBD1
CATSRDDREGNTIYF	TRBV15	TRBD1
CASSVARGRETQYF	TRBV9	.
CASSILGGLGEKLFF	TRBV19	TRBD1
CATSDSAGKDTQYF	TRBV24-1	TRBD2
CASSLESLAPYEQYF	TRBV7-9	.
CASSAHGGLGETQYF	TRBV25-1	.
CASSLTGTAYGYTF	TRBV7-2	TRBD1
CASSYGPGGQPQHF	TRBV6-5	.